Listed below are T cell receptor beta chains from one sample, sequenced in a study of graft-versus-host responses after intestinal transplantation. The assay was immunoSEQ multiplex PCR, and TCRdb's table has in-frame clones only and misses some. The data contain about 39,000 clones, 90% to 95% of them seen just once; the ten biggest clones take up about 3.6%. This sample comprised PBMCs, obtained 734 days after intestinal transplantation. The receptors derive from a human patient who received an intestinal transplant, so some T cells may come from the graft donor. The CDR3 runs from the conserved cysteine through the conserved F or W. The order of the fields is J gene, D gene, V gene, CDR3 protein. D genes are given only for firm matches.

TRBJ2-7	-	TRBV7-9	CASSLERYEQYF
TRBJ2-4	-	TRBV12-2	CASRPAPDQAKNIQYF
TRBJ1-1	-	TRBV6-6	CASTPGPGLAEAFF
TRBJ2-5	TRBD2	TRBV7-7	CASCPGLAGETQYF
TRBJ1-1	-	TRBV19	CASSRGRVPEAFF
TRBJ2-1	TRBD2	TRBV7-6	CASSLAGGYNEQFF
TRBJ1-1	-	TRBV19	CASSSTPGGGAEAFF
TRBJ2-7	-	TRBV11-2	CASSYTTSSAEQYF
TRBJ2-4	TRBD2	TRBV4-1	CASSWRLAEPTLAKNIQYF
TRBJ2-1	-	TRBV28	CASSLPQTSYNEQFF
TRBJ2-5	-	TRBV7-6	CASSSRSGLQETQYF
TRBJ2-3	-	TRBV6-5	CASSLAALPTDTQYF
TRBJ1-5	TRBD1	TRBV6-5	CASSPQTGYNQPQHF
TRBJ2-1	TRBD2	TRBV27	CASRPSGVYNEQFF
TRBJ2-1	-	TRBV7-9	CASSLGDYEQFF
TRBJ2-3	TRBD2	TRBV7-2	CASSYRGGDTQYF
TRBJ2-7	-	TRBV19	CASSIGGQSGQYF
TRBJ2-7	-	TRBV6-6	CASSYSVSEYEQYF
TRBJ1-1	-	TRBV28	CASSLKGVPLGYSEAFF
TRBJ2-3	-	TRBV19	CASSMVLAVWQPTDTQYF
TRBJ2-7	-	TRBV28	CASSIGQSYEQYF
TRBJ2-2	-	TRBV7-6	CASSLVGALLNGELFF
TRBJ2-1	TRBD2	TRBV4-1	CASSQGRGLVSYEQFF
TRBJ2-3	TRBD2	TRBV6-6	CASSWTGGGQYF
TRBJ2-3	TRBD2	TRBV7-9	CASSFRRGSTDTQYF
TRBJ1-2	-	TRBV6-6	CASSYRAELNYGYTF
TRBJ2-5	-	TRBV7-9	CASRPGLETQYF
TRBJ2-7	-	TRBV30	CAWSVLIGSREQYF
TRBJ2-1	-	TRBV6-5	CASSYFGQTNEQFF
TRBJ1-2	-	TRBV5-6	CASSPGVRVRNYGYTF
TRBJ2-3	-	TRBV18	CASSPEVFPDTQYF
TRBJ2-2	TRBD2	TRBV29-1	CGTGTSGPLDTGELFF
TRBJ1-2	TRBD1	TRBV6-6	CASSFNGQGRAGYTF
TRBJ1-6	-	TRBV7-3	CASSSDYNSPLHF
TRBJ2-1	TRBD1	TRBV7-9	CASSLGQGDNEQFF
TRBJ2-2	TRBD2	TRBV5-6	CASSGSSGRNTGELFF
TRBJ2-1	-	TRBV20-1	CSARGNNEQFF
TRBJ1-3	-	TRBV5-5	CASSLGVGSGNTIYF
TRBJ2-1	TRBD1	TRBV28	CASSFIGWTGFHNEQFF
TRBJ2-7	-	TRBV15	CATSRDFGSTYEQYF
TRBJ1-4	-	TRBV18	CASSPPSRAGEKLFF
TRBJ2-5	-	TRBV7-9	CASSLPGKETQYF